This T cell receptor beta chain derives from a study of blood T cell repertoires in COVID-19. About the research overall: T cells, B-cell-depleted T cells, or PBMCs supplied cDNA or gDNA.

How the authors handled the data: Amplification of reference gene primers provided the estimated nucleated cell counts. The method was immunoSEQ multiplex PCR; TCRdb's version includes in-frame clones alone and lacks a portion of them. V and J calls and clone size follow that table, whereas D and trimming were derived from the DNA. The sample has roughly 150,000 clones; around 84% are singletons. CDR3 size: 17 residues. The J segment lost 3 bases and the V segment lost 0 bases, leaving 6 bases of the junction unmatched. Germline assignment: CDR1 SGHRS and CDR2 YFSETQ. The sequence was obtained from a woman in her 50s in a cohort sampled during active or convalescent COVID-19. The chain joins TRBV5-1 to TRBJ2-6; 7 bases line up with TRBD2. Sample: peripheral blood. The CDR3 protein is CASSLVFREGGANVLTF. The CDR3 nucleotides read TGCGCCAGCAGCTTGGTGTTCAGGGAGGGTGGGGCCAACGTCCTGACTTTC.